This T cell receptor (beta chain) stems from a study of T-cell memory formation after mild COVID-19. This clonotype was detected many times. Each CDR3 protein is one row after TCRdb ran MiXCR on the 5' RACE reads. The sample carries 300,000 to 400,000 distinct CDR3 sequences, approximately 13% recorded once. This TCR was recovered from a man aged 18 to 29 who had mild COVID-19 (a few samples of this study predate the infection). Cell type and time point are not known. The sample consisted of PBMCs or a T cell subset sorted from them (not recorded which).

The CDR3 loop reads CAATGEGYGYTF. The CDR3, as DNA: TGTGCCGCAACAGGGGAAGGCTATGGCTACACCTTC. This chain links TRBV25-1 with TRBJ1-2; 7 nucleotides align to TRBD1. The CDR3 spans 12 residues. V gave up 11 bases and J gave up 4 bases; unmatched junction bases: 7. Germline CDR1 and CDR2: MGHDK and SYGVNS.